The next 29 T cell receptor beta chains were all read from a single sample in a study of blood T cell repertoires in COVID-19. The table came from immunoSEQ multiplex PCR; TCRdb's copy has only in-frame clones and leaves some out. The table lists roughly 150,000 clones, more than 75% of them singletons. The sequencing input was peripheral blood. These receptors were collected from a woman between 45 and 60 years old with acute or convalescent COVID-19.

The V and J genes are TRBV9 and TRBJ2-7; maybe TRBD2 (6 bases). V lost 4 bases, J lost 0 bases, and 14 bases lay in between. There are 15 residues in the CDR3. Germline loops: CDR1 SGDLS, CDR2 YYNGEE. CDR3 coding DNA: TGTGCCAGCAGCCCCTCCGGGGAGGCCTCCTACGAGCAGTACTTC. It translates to CASSPSGEASYEQYF.

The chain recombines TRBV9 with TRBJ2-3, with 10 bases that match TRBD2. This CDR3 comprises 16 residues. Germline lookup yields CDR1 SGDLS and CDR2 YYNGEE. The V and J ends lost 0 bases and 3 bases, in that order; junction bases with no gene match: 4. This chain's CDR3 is CASSVEAGGRTDTQYF. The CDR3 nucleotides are TGTGCCAGCAGCGTAGAAGCGGGGGGGCGAACAGATACGCAGTATTTT.

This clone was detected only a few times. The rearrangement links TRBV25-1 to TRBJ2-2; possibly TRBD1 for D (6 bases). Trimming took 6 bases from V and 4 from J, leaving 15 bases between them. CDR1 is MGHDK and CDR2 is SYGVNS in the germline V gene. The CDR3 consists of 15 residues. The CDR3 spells CASSTTGPSTGELFF. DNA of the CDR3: TGTGCCAGCAGCACAACAGGGCCGAGCACCGGGGAGCTGTTTTTT. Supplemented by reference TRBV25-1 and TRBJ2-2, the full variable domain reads EADIYQTPRYLVIGTGKKITLECSQTMGHDKMYWYQQDPGMELHLIHYSYGVNSTEKGDLSSESTVSRIRTEHFPLTLESARPSHTSQYLCASSTTGPSTGELFFGEGSRLTVL.

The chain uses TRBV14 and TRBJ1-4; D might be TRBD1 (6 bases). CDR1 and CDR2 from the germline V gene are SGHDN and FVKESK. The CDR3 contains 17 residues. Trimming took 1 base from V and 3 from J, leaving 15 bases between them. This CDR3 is CASSQARWTAANEKLFF. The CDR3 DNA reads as TGTGCCAGCAGCCAAGCCCGATGGACAGCAGCTAATGAAAAACTGTTTTTT.

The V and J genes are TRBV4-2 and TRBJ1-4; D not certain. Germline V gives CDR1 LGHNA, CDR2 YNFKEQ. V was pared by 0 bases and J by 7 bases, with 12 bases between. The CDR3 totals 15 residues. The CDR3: CASSQEILSGEKLFF. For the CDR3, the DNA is TGTGCCAGCAGCCAAGAAATCTTATCGGGTGAAAAACTGTTTTTT.

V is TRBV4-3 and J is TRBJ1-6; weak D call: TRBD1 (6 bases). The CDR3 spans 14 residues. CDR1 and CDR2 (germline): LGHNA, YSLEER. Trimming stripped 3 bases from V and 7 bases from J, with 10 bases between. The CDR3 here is CASSHPGANSPLHF. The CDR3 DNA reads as TGCGCCAGCAGCCACCCAGGGGCCAATTCACCCCTCCACTTT.

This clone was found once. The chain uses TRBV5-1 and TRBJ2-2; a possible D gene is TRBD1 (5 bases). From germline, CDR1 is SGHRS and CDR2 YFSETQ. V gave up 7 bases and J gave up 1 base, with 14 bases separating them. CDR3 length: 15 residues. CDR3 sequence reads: CASGRVVGNTGELFF. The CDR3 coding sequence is TGCGCCAGCGGCAGGGTGGTAGGGAACACCGGGGAGCTGTTTTTT.

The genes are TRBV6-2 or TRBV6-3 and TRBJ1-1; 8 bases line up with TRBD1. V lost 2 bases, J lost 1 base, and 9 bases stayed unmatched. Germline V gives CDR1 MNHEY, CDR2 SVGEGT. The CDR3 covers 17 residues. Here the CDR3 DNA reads TGTGCCAGCAGTTACGCTACCCAGGGGGCCTCGAACACTGAAGCTTTCTTT. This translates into CASSYATQGASNTEAFF.

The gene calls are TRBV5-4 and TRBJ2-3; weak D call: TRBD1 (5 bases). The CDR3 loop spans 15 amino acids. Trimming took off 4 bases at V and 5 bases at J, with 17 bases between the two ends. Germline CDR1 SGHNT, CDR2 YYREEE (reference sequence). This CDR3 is CASSLTWQGIDTQYF. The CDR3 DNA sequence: TGTGCCAGCAGCCTGACGTGGCAGGGAATAGATACGCAGTATTTT. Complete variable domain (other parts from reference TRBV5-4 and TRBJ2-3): ETGVTQSPTHLIKTRGQQVTLRCSSQSGHNTVSWYQQALGQGPQFIFQYYREEENGRGNFPPRFSGLQFPNYSSELNVNALELDDSALYLCASSLTWQGIDTQYFGPGTRLTVL.

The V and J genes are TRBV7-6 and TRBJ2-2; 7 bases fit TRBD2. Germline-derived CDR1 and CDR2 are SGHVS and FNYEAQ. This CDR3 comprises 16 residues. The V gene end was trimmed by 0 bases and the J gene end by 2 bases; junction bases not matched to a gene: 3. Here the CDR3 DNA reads TGTGCCAGCAGCTTAGCGGGGGGGTTCAACACCGGGGAGCTGTTTTTT. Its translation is CASSLAGGFNTGELFF.

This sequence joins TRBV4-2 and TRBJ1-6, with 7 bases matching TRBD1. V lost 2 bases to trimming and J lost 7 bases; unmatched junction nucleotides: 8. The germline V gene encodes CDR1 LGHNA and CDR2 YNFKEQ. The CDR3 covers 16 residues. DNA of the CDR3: TGTGCCAGCAGCCAACCCCCAACAGGGGACAATTCACCCCTCCACTTT. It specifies CASSQPPTGDNSPLHF.

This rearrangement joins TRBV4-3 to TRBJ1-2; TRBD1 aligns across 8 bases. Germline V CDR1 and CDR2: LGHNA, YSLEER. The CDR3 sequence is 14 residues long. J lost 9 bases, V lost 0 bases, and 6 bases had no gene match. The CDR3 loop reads CASSQESTGVRYTF. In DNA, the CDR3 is TGCGCCAGCAGCCAAGAATCGACAGGGGTTCGCTACACCTTC.

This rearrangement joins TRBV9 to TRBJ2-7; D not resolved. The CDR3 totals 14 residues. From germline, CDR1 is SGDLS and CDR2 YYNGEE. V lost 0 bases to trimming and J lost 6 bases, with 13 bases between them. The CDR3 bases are TGTGCCAGCAGCGTAGCCCCAGAAACGATCGAGCAGTACTTC. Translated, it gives CASSVAPETIEQYF.

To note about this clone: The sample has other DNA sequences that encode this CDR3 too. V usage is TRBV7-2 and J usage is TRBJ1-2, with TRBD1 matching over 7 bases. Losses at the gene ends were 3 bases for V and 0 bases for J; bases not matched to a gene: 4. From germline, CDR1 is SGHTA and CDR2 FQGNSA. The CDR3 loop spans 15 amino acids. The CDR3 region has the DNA TGTGCCAGCAGCTTGACCGGGACAGCTAACTATGGCTACACCTTC. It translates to CASSLTGTANYGYTF.

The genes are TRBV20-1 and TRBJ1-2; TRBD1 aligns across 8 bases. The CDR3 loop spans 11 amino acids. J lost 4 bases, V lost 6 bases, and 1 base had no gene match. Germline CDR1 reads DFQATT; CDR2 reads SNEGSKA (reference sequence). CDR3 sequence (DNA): TGCAGTGCAGGACAGGGCTATGGCTACACCTTC. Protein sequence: CSAGQGYGYTF.

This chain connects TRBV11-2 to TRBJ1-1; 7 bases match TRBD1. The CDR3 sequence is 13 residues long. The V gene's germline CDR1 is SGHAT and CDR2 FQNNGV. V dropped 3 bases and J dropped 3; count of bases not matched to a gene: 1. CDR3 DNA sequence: TGTGCCAGCAGCTTCGACAGGGACACTGAAGCTTTCTTT. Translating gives CASSFDRDTEAFF. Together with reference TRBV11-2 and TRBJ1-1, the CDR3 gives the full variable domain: EAGVAQSPRYKIIEKRQSVAFWCNPISGHATLYWYQQILGQGPKLLIQFQNNGVVDDSQLPKDRFSAERLKGVDSTLKIQPAKLEDSAVYLCASSFDRDTEAFFGQGTRLTVV.

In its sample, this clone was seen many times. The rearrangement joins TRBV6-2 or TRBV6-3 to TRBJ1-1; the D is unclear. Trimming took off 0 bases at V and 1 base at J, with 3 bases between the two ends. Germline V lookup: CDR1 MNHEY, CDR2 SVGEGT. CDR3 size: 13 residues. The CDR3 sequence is CASSYSRNTEAFF. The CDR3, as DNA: TGTGCCAGCAGTTACTCGCGGAACACTGAAGCTTTCTTT.

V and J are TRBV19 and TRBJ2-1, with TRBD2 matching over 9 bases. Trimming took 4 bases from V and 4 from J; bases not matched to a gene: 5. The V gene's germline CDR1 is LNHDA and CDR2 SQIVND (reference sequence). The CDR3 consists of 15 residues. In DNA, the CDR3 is TGTGCCAGTAGTAGGAGCGGGGGGCCGTACAATGAGCAGTTCTTC. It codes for CASSRSGGPYNEQFF.

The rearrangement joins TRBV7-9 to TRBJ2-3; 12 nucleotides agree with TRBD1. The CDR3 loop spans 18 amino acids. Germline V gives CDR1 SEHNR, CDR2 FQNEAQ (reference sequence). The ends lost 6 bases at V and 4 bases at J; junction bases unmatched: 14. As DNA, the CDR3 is TGTGCCAGCAGTTTTACCGGGACAGGGGGCGGTTTGGCAGATACGCAGTATTTT. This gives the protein CASSFTGTGGGLADTQYF.

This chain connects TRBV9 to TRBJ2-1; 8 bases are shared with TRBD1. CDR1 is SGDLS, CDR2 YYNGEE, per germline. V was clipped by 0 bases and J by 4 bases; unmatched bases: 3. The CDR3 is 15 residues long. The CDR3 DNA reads TGTGCCAGCAGCGTAGGGGACAGGATGTACAATGAGCAGTTCTTC. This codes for CASSVGDRMYNEQFF.

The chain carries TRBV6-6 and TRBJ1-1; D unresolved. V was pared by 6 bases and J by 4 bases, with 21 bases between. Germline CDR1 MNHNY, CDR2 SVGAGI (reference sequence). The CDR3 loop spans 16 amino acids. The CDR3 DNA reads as TGTGCCAGCAGACCTCGAGAGGGTTGGGGAGGCACTGAAGCTTTCTTT. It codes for CASRPREGWGGTEAFF.

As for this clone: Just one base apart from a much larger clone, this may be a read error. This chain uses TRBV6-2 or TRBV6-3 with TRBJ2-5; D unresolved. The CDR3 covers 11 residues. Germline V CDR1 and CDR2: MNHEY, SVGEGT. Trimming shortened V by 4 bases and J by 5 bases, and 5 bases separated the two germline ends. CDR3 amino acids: CASSFRETQYF. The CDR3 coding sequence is TGTGCCAGCAGTTTCAGGGAGACCCAGTACTTC.

The CDR3 here is CASSSGWTATNYGYTF. In DNA, the CDR3 is TGCGCCAGCAGCTCCGGCTGGACAGCCACGAACTATGGCTACACCTTC. This chain joins TRBV5-1 and TRBJ1-2, with a tentative D call TRBD1 (6 bases). This CDR3 has 16 amino acids. Germline V gives CDR1 SGHRS, CDR2 YFSETQ. V shed 3 bases and J shed 2 bases, with 17 bases lying between them.

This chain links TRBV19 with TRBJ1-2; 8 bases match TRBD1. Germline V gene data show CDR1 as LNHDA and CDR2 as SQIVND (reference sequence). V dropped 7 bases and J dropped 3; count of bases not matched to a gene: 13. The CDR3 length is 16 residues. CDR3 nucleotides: TGTGCCAGTAAATTAGGGTCCACACAGGGGGACTATGGCTACACCTTC. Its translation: CASKLGSTQGDYGYTF.

The CDR3 sequence: CASSFRGGGATEAFF. As DNA, the CDR3 is TGTGCCAGCAGCTTCAGGGGTGGGGGGGCCACTGAAGCTTTCTTT. The chain links TRBV11-2 to TRBJ1-1, with a weak D call TRBD1 (6 bases). Trimming took 3 bases from V and 4 from J, leaving 15 bases between them. The CDR3 is made up of 15 amino acids. Germline CDR1 is SGHAT and CDR2 is FQNNGV.

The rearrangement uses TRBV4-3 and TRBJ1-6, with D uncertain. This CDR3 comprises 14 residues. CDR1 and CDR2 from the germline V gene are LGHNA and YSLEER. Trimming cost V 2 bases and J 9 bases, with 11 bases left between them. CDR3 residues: CASSQSRGGSPLHF. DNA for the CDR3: TGCGCCAGCAGCCAAAGCCGCGGAGGTTCACCCCTCCACTTT.

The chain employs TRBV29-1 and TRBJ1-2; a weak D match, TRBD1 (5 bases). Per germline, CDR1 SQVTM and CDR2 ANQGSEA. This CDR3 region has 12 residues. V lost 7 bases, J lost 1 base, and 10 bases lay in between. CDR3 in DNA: TGCAGCGGACAGTTGATTAACTATGGCTACACCTTC. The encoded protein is CSGQLINYGYTF.

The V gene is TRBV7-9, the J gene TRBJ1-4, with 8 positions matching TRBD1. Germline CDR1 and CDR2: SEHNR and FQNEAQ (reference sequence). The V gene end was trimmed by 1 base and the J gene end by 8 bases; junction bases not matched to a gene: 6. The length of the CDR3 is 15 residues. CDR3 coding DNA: TGTGCCAGCAGCTTAGTCGACAGGGGCTGGGAAAAACTGTTTTTT. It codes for CASSLVDRGWEKLFF.

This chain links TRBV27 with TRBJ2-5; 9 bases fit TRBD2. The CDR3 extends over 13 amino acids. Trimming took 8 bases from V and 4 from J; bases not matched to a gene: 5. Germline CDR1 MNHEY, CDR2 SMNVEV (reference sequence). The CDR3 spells CASGSGGGETQYF. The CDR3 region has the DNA TGTGCCAGCGGTAGCGGGGGTGGAGAGACCCAGTACTTC.